This T cell receptor beta chain was sequenced for a study of CD8+ T cells in alopecia areata. The study, taken as a whole, reports: Sharing of TCRs across patients appeared less clear than in mice, possibly for HLA-related reasons.

Points on this clone: Its matching antigen is unknown.

This CDR3 is built from 13 residues. Deletions cut 7 bases from V and 0 bases from J, with 12 bases between. Germline V gene lookup returns CDR1 SQVTM and CDR2 ANQGSEA. Extraction of RNA preceded its reverse transcription into cDNA, which served as the sequencing template. Sequencing used immunoSEQ multiplex PCR; TCRdb keeps in-frame clones, though not all of them. The data contain hundreds of thousands of clones, less than 80% of them singletons. This specimen was CD4+ T cells sorted from blood, taken at week 0. This sequence was found in a human donor with alopecia areata. The chain uses TRBV29-1 and TRBJ1-2; no clear D gene. DNA for the CDR3: TGCAGCGCTGGAGGCGGGCCTAACTATGGCTACACCTTC. This sequence encodes CSAGGGPNYGYTF.